These 32 T cell receptor beta chains originate from one sample sequenced in a study of T cells in Graves' hyperthyroidism and ophthalmopathy. Authors of the study amplified TCR beta CDR3 regions from RNA transcripts. The HTBI primer set was used in a first-round RT-PCR of the TCR CDR3. TCRdb independently ran MiXCR on the multiplex PCR reads; one entry per CDR3 protein. The profile shows 600,000 to 750,000 distinct CDR3 sequences, roughly a sixth of them singletons. The specimen sequenced was blood. The receptors were sampled from a man aged 45-65 years with Graves' hyperthyroidism.

This clonotype was seen only a few times. The chain uses TRBV28 and TRBJ2-1; D is perhaps TRBD1 or TRBD2 (5 bases each). CDR1 and CDR2 from the germline V gene are MDHEN and SYDVKM. V dropped 3 bases and J dropped 5 bases, with 11 bases sitting between them. This CDR3 spans 14 amino acids. This chain's CDR3 is CASSFYGDHNEQFF. The CDR3 DNA reads TGTGCCAGCAGTTTTTATGGGGACCACAATGAGCAGTTCTTC.

This clonotype showed up just a few times. J is TRBJ2-7 and V is TRBV9; TRBD2 agrees at 8 bases. The CDR3 loop spans 14 amino acids. Germline assignment: CDR1 SGDLS and CDR2 YYNGEE. J gave up 2 bases and V 4 bases, and 5 bases lay outside the gene matches. In DNA, the CDR3 is TGTGCCAGCAGCCTGACTAGCGCTGCCTACGAGCAGTACTTC. Its protein is CASSLTSAAYEQYF.

This clonotype was seen more than once but under ten times. The chain combines TRBV13 with TRBJ2-3; no firm D call. In germline, CDR1 is PRHDT, CDR2 FYEKMQ (reference sequence). The CDR3 sequence is 14 residues long. V was shortened by 2 bases and J by 2 bases, with 8 bases between the two germline ends. The CDR3 loop reads CASSLLRDTDTQYF. The DNA for the CDR3 is TGTGCCAGCAGCTTACTCAGAGACACAGATACGCAGTATTTT.

Many counts were recorded for this clonotype. V and J are TRBV5-1 and TRBJ2-1; 10 bases line up with TRBD1. CDR3 length equals 16 residues. The ends lost 0 bases at V and 3 bases at J; junction bases unmatched: 3. The germline V gene has CDR1 SGHRS and CDR2 YFSETQ. DNA of the CDR3: TGCGCCAGCAGCTTGGACCGGGACAGGGGCTACAATGAGCAGTTCTTC. Translated, it gives CASSLDRDRGYNEQFF.

This clonotype occurred a few times. J is TRBJ2-1 and V is TRBV24-1; a weak D match, TRBD1 (5 bases). Looked up from germline, CDR1 is KGHDR and CDR2 is SFDVKD. Trimming took off 2 bases at V and 8 bases at J, with 6 bases between the two ends. This CDR3 spans 12 amino acids. CDR3 residues: CATSDSRDEQFF. CDR3 DNA sequence: TGTGCCACCAGTGATTCCAGGGATGAGCAGTTCTTC.

The table lists this clonotype with many counts. CDR3 region: CASSLGDRMNTGELFF. DNA of the CDR3: TGCGCCAGCAGCTTGGGGGACAGAATGAACACCGGGGAGCTGTTTTTT. The rearrangement links TRBV5-1 to TRBJ2-2; 7 bases match TRBD1. With 0 bases clipped from V and 1 base from J, the junction kept 3 bases outside the gene matches. CDR1 is SGHRS, CDR2 YFSETQ, per germline. CDR3 size: 16 residues.

This clonotype was recorded many times. DNA for the CDR3: TGCAGTGCTAGCTATGGACGGGGGAATCAGCCCCAGCATTTT. Translated: CSASYGRGNQPQHF. The chain links TRBV20-1 to TRBJ1-5; TRBD1 is a possible D gene (5 bases). Germline V lookup: CDR1 DFQATT, CDR2 SNEGSKA (reference sequence). The V end lost 3 bases, the J end lost 4 bases, and 13 bases lay between the germline ends. This CDR3 contains 14 residues.

This chain connects TRBV7-3 to TRBJ2-1; TRBD2 aligns across 7 bases. The V gene end was trimmed by 2 bases and the J gene end by 4 bases; junction bases not matched to a gene: 11. This CDR3 spans 17 amino acids. Germline V gene lookup returns CDR1 SGHTA and CDR2 FQGTGA. In DNA, the CDR3 is TGTGCCAGCAGCTTATCCAGCCTAGCGGACCCGTACAATGAGCAGTTCTTC. This sequence encodes CASSLSSLADPYNEQFF. The entire variable domain, with the rest obtained from reference TRBV7-3 and TRBJ2-1, is as follows: GAGVSQTPSNKVTEKGKYVELRCDPISGHTALYWYRQSLGQGPEFLIYFQGTGAADDSGLPNDRFFAVRPEGSVSTLKIQRTERGDSAVYLCASSLSSLADPYNEQFFGPGTRLTVL.

This clonotype was counted ten times or more. This rearrangement joins TRBV3-1 to TRBJ2-7; 15 bases map to TRBD2. The J segment lost 6 bases and the V segment lost 0 bases, leaving 3 bases of the junction unmatched. The CDR3 extends over 16 amino acids. The germline CDR1 and CDR2 sequences are LGHDT and YNNKEL (reference sequence). In DNA, the CDR3 is TGTGCCAGCAGCCAAGATGGGGGACTAGCGGGAGGCGAGCAGTACTTC. This sequence encodes CASSQDGGLAGGEQYF.

This clonotype was counted only a few times. The genes are TRBV10-1 and TRBJ2-1; 9 positions match TRBD2. The CDR3 covers 14 residues. Germline CDR1 WNHNN, CDR2 SYGVQD (reference sequence). Germline trimming cut 8 bases from V and 7 bases from J; bases unmatched to any gene: 9. The CDR3: CASSVAGEWNEQFF. CDR3 nucleotides: TGCGCCAGCTCGGTAGCGGGAGAATGGAATGAGCAGTTCTTC.

This clonotype was counted at least ten times. The chain carries TRBV10-2 and TRBJ2-1; D call uncertain. The CDR3 has 14 residues. The V end lost 8 bases, the J end lost 5 bases, and 16 bases lay between the germline ends. CDR1 is WSHSY, CDR2 SAAADI, per germline. CDR3: CASRLVAAHNEQFF. The CDR3 DNA sequence: TGCGCCAGCCGCCTGGTGGCGGCCCACAATGAGCAGTTCTTC.

This clonotype was seen at least ten times. This chain joins TRBV9 and TRBJ1-3; no clear D. The V gene lost 4 bases and the J gene lost 2 bases, with 7 bases spanning the gap. Germline CDR1 reads SGDLS; CDR2 reads YYNGEE. This CDR3 is built from 13 residues. DNA for the CDR3: TGTGCCAGCAGCACCGGAGCTGGAAACACCATATATTTT. As protein: CASSTGAGNTIYF.

This clonotype has a handful of counts. The chain links TRBV29-1 to TRBJ1-2, with TRBD1 matching 7 bases. Looked up from germline, CDR1 is SQVTM and CDR2 is ANQGSEA. The CDR3 loop spans 13 amino acids. V shed 7 bases and J 3 bases; nucleotides not matched to a gene: 8. The chain's CDR3 is CSAPGQADYGYTF. CDR3 bases: TGCAGCGCCCCTGGACAGGCCGACTATGGCTACACCTTC.

This rearrangement joins TRBV7-8 to TRBJ1-6; 8 bases are shared with TRBD1. J gave up 10 bases and V 5 bases, and 7 bases lay outside the gene matches. The V gene's germline CDR1 is SGHVS and CDR2 FQNEAQ. The CDR3 is 14 amino acids. The CDR3 nucleotides are TGTGCCAGCAGCCCGGGACAGGATGGGTCACCCCTCCACTTT. Residues: CASSPGQDGSPLHF.

In this sample, this clonotype turned up many times. The rearrangement joins TRBV12-3 or TRBV12-4 to TRBJ1-1; no clear D gene. The CDR3 contains 14 residues. V was trimmed by 2 bases and J by 1 base, leaving 8 bases between them. CDR3 residues: CASSLNSPNTEAFF. The CDR3 DNA reads as TGTGCCAGCAGTTTAAACAGCCCGAACACTGAAGCTTTCTTT.

The J gene is TRBJ1-1, the V gene TRBV18; perhaps TRBD1 as D (5 bases). CDR3 length: 16 amino acids. Germline V lookup: CDR1 KGHSH, CDR2 LQKENI. Trimming cost V 3 bases and J 1 base, with 15 bases left between them. The CDR3 here is CASSPGGGTGNTEAFF. The CDR3 nucleotides read TGTGCCAGCTCACCCGGTGGAGGGACCGGGAACACTGAAGCTTTCTTT.

This clonotype has a handful of counts. This chain uses TRBV20-1 with TRBJ1-6, with 9 bases identical to TRBD1. This CDR3 contains 16 residues. Germline-derived CDR1 and CDR2 are DFQATT and SNEGSKA (reference sequence). J was trimmed by 2 bases and V by 5 bases; bases with no gene match: 7. The chain's CDR3 is CSAGRTGVAYNSPLHF. Here the CDR3 DNA reads TGCAGTGCTGGTCGGACAGGGGTCGCCTATAATTCACCCCTCCACTTT.

This clonotype has more than one count but fewer than ten. V usage is TRBV30 and J usage is TRBJ2-7; a possible D gene is TRBD2 (5 bases). Germline CDR1 GTSNPN, CDR2 SVGIG (reference sequence). The V end was cut by 0 bases, the J end by 2 bases, with 11 bases between. CDR3 size: 14 residues. The CDR3 DNA reads TGTGCCTGGAGTGTACGAGGACTCACCTACGAGCAGTACTTC. Its translation is CAWSVRGLTYEQYF.

The V and J genes are TRBV20-1 and TRBJ2-2; D not certain. Trimming removed 2 bases from V and 0 bases from J, with 19 bases in between. Germline V gives CDR1 DFQATT, CDR2 SNEGSKA (reference sequence). The CDR3 runs 18 residues. The CDR3 DNA reads TGCAGTGCTAGACAGACCGGGCCAAAAGCCCCGAACACCGGGGAGCTGTTTTTT. It yields the protein CSARQTGPKAPNTGELFF.

This rearrangement joins TRBV3-1 to TRBJ1-3; D unresolved. Looked up from germline, CDR1 is LGHDT and CDR2 is YNNKEL (reference sequence). The CDR3 is made up of 16 amino acids. The ends were cut back, 0 bases at V and 0 bases at J, with 9 bases in the middle. CDR3 sequence: CASSQDPAPSGNTIYF. CDR3 DNA: TGTGCCAGCAGCCAAGATCCAGCACCCTCTGGAAACACCATATATTTT.

This clonotype has more than one count but fewer than ten. The V gene is TRBV11-1, the J gene TRBJ2-1, with D hard to call. This CDR3 is 15 amino acids long. Per the germline V gene, CDR1 is SGHAT and CDR2 is FQDESV (reference sequence). V was pared by 2 bases and J by 3 bases, with 11 bases between. CDR3 sequence reads: CASSLRHRLYNEQFF. In nucleotides, the CDR3 is TGTGCCAGCAGCTTACGCCATAGGCTCTACAATGAGCAGTTCTTC.

The J gene is TRBJ2-3, the V gene TRBV28, with 8 bases aligning to TRBD2. This CDR3 has 18 residues. With V trimmed by 7 bases and J by 4 bases, 19 bases remained unmatched. Germline V lookup: CDR1 MDHEN, CDR2 SYDVKM. The CDR3 here is CASTPPGAAGGGPDTQYF. As DNA, the CDR3 is TGTGCCAGCACACCGCCCGGCGCGGCGGGAGGCGGCCCAGATACGCAGTATTTT.

The chain carries TRBV4-1 and TRBJ2-5; no reliable D call. This CDR3 is 12 amino acids long. CDR1 and CDR2 (germline): MGHRA, YSYEKL. Trimming took off 2 bases at V and 5 bases at J, with 6 bases between the two ends. The CDR3 here is CASSQKPETQYF. As DNA, the CDR3 is TGCGCCAGCAGCCAAAAGCCGGAGACCCAGTACTTC.

About this clonotype: This may be a read error, as it is one base from a much larger clone. V and J are TRBV6-1 and TRBJ2-1; D gene unclear. Germline V lookup: CDR1 MNHNS, CDR2 SASEGT. This CDR3 spans 13 amino acids. This CDR3 is CASSEVDLNEQSF. The CDR3 nucleotides read TGTGCCAGCAGTGAAGTAGATCTCAATGAGCAGTCCTTC.

CDR3 in DNA: TGTGCCAGCAGCCGCCTGGGACGGACCAACACTGAAGCTTTCTTT. This codes for CASSRLGRTNTEAFF. This sequence joins TRBV11-1 and TRBJ1-1, with D tentatively TRBD1 (5 bases). CDR1 and CDR2 (germline): SGHAT, FQDESV (reference sequence). Trimming took off 5 bases at V and 2 bases at J, with 15 bases between the two ends. This CDR3 comprises 15 residues.

This clonotype occurred many times. The gene calls are TRBV28 and TRBJ2-7; 7 bases are shared with TRBD1. CDR1 is MDHEN and CDR2 is SYDVKM in the germline V gene. Germline trimming cut 4 bases from V and 2 bases from J; bases unmatched to any gene: 8. This CDR3 has 15 amino acids. CDR3: CASSSIRDSPYEQYF. Here the CDR3 DNA reads TGTGCCAGCAGTTCCATCCGGGACAGCCCCTACGAGCAGTACTTC.

The table lists this clonotype with many counts. This chain links TRBV7-3 with TRBJ2-1; TRBD2 matches at 7 bases. V trimming: 6 bases; J trimming: 9 bases; junction bases outside the gene matches: 14. Germline assignment: CDR1 SGHTA and CDR2 FQGTGA. The CDR3 totals 15 residues. The CDR3 region has the DNA TGTGCCAGCAGACGGGACTACCACCCATTGGGTGAGCAGTTCTTC. Translating gives CASRRDYHPLGEQFF.

The rearrangement uses TRBV5-1 and TRBJ2-2; D assignment may be TRBD1 or TRBD2 (5 bases each). CDR3 size: 15 residues. Trimming stripped 5 bases from V and 0 bases from J, with 11 bases between. CDR1 is SGHRS and CDR2 is YFSETQ in the germline V gene. Written as DNA, the CDR3 is TGCGCCAGCAGTTCCGGGGCGACGAACACCGGGGAGCTGTTTTTT. It codes for CASSSGATNTGELFF.

This clonotype was seen more than once but under ten times. This chain links TRBV7-9 with TRBJ2-1; 15 bases align to TRBD2. V dropped 1 base and J dropped 9; count of bases not matched to a gene: 1. The CDR3 has 15 residues. Germline CDR1 reads SEHNR; CDR2 reads FQNEAQ (reference sequence). The CDR3 sequence is CASSLGTSGRAEQFF. The DNA for the CDR3 is TGTGCCAGCAGCTTAGGGACTAGCGGGAGGGCTGAGCAGTTCTTC.

This clonotype showed up just a few times. The V gene is TRBV12-3 or TRBV12-4, the J gene TRBJ2-7; 13 bases fit TRBD2. This CDR3 region has 15 residues. After removal of 6 bases from V and 7 bases from J, the junction contained 9 bases not matched to a gene. The CDR3 coding sequence is TGTGCCAGCAGCAAAGGACTAGCGGGAGCGAGTGAGCAGTACTTC. This codes for CASSKGLAGASEQYF.

This clonotype was picked up a small number of times. The chain is built from TRBV12-5 and TRBJ2-1; 13 bases fit TRBD2. This CDR3 contains 20 residues. Germline CDR1 is LGHNT and CDR2 is FRNRAP. V shed 2 bases, J shed 0 bases, and the junction held 10 bases outside the gene matches. The CDR3: CASGLSRWTSGGSSYNEQFF. The CDR3 bases are TGTGCTAGTGGTTTGAGTCGGTGGACTAGCGGGGGCAGCTCCTACAATGAGCAGTTCTTC.

This clonotype was recorded a few times. The chain joins TRBV6-1 to TRBJ1-3, with D possibly being TRBD1 (6 bases). Between the trimmed V and J ends, which lost 6 bases and 0 bases, there was a span of 15 bases. Germline loops: CDR1 MNHNS, CDR2 SASEGT. There are 16 residues in the CDR3. CDR3 sequence: CASSTGTFNSGNTIYF. In DNA form, the CDR3 reads TGTGCCAGCAGCACCGGGACATTCAACTCTGGAAACACCATATATTTT.